A single T cell receptor beta chain is shown here with its context. This clone has only one observation. Its antigen is still unknown. No much larger clone is present one base from it, and per-base qualities are unavailable. The trim is 5 bases for V and 0 bases for J, with a gap of 11 bases between the germline ends. The CDR3, cysteine through phenylalanine, is 15 amino acids long. Only the CDR3 part of the read is kept: 45 bases, read in frame from the first base. Based on the germline V gene, the CDR1 and CDR2 sequences are MNHEY and SVGAGI. A single peripheral blood draw of approximately 100 mL on average was collected from each donor into heparinised tubes. Using a panel that included CD45RO, CCR7, CD25, CD127, CD95 and CD27, naive, central memory, regulatory and stem cell-like memory CD4+ T cells were sorted on a BD FACSAria II. Purity was above 95% for every sorted population. PBMCs were isolated immediately by Lymphoprep density gradient centrifugation and stained directly without culture. So that batch effects would be minimized, each experiment stained and sorted samples in pairs, pairing one healthy donor with one patient.

The data derive from a study of beta chain features in type 1 diabetes (dated by TCRdb to the late 2010s). For the wider study: No differences in mean age, gender distribution, total cell number or subset yield were found between patients and healthy donors. Across all samples, 90 million to 130 million sorted cells were examined, and cell number per subset correlated strongly with RNA yield. In the study, recently diagnosed type 1 diabetes patients and matched healthy donors were compared on the TCRB repertoires of their sorted circulating CD4+ T cell subsets. Regulatory and stem cell-like memory subsets were isolated from only 8 patients and roughly 8 healthy donors, whereas naive and central memory subsets came from all 30 or so donors.

What the work shows at the level of the full study, not this receptor alone: Type 1 diabetes patients showed a moderate but significant shortening of TCRB CDR3 length in all four CD4+ subsets. Patients with type 1 diabetes made fewer insertions and deleted more nucleotides at VDJ recombination sites, implying thymic rearrangement abnormalities. Naive, central memory and regulatory TCRB repertoires appeared to be more similar among patients than among healthy donors. PCR may preferentially amplify shorter templates, but because patient and control samples were amplified and corrected together, any resulting skew would affect both groups equally. Because cDNA was sequenced instead of genomic DNA, highly expressing activated cells could be over-represented, though the groups showed no difference in activation or CD3 levels. Because small numbers of individuals were included in the HLA sub-analyses, any influence of HLA type on TCRB rearrangement was left unresolved.

All of the isolated RNA was reverse transcribed with the High Capacity cDNA Reverse Transcription Kit, so expressed TCRB transcripts were sequenced. Naive, central memory and regulatory T cell samples underwent deep immunoSEQ sequencing, averaging about 3.57 million total reads per sample. After sorted cells were lysed in RLT buffer, RNA was extracted with DNase-treated RNeasy Micro or Mini kits, with the choice depending on cell number. To prevent cross-contamination, every cell subset was processed on its own, while patient and healthy donor samples were processed together. The immunoSEQ multiplex PCR was used to amplify TCRB sequences from cDNA, yielding 87-bp fragments that span the CDR3 region. The amplicons were sequenced using the Illumina HiSeq platform. As for how the authors treated the data: Synthetic template baselines were used to correct PCR bias computationally, reads within Hamming distance 2 were collapsed together, and singletons that could not be merged were discarded. Reads were aligned against IMGT to assign V, D and J genes, CDR3 length and insertions or deletions at six rearrangement sites. Within each subset, clonotype counts were normalized to the number of sorted cells before true diversity and Gini coefficients were calculated with the tcR R package. The overlap coefficient, calculated on TCRB nucleotide sequences, was used to measure repertoire sharing. Out-of-frame TCRB sequences from naive cells were analyzed as a proxy for the pre-selection repertoire. The table was pulled from immuneACCESS by TCRdb, which kept in-frame rearrangements only. Such tables lose some clones; where checked, under half of the loss comes from unresolved V genes, and the rest has no known cause. Clone size and the V and J calls come from that table; the DNA yielded D and trimming. Present in this sample are 300,000 to 400,000 clones, approximately 10% of which were seen just once. 0.015% to 0.02% of the sample belongs to the ten largest clones.

The sequencing sample was made of naive CD4+ T cells from blood. This specimen's cell subset or site label, per the study, means: true naive CD4+ T cells. The receptor was isolated from a woman in her twenties or thirties in good health. The chain employs TRBV6-5 and TRBJ1-5; perhaps TRBD1 is the D gene, with 5 bases matching. The sequenced DNA is TGTGCCAGCAGTAGGACAAAGTATAGCAATCAGCCCCAGCATTTT. Its product reads: CASSRTKYSNQPQHF.